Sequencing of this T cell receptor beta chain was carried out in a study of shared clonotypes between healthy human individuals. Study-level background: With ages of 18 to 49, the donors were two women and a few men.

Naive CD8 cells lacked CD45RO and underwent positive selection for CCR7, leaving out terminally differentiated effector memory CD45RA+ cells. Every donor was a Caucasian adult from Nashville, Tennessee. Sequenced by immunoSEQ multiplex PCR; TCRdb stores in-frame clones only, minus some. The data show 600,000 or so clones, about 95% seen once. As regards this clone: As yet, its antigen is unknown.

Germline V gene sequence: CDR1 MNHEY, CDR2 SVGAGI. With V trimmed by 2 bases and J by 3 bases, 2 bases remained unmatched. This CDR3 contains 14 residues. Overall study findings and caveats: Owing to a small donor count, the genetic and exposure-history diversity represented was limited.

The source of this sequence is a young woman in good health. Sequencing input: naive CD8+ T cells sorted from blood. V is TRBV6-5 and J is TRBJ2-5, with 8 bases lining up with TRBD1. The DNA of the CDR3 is TGTGCCAGCAGTTACGTGACAGGGGAAGAGACCCAGTACTTC. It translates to CASSYVTGEETQYF.